These 2 T cell receptor beta chains were sequenced from one sample in a study of cytotoxic CD8 clonotypes in ibrutinib-treated CLL. Here immunoSEQ multiplex PCR was the method, and the copy in TCRdb shows in-frame clones only, minus some. Of a few hundred thousand clones in the sample, roughly 70% were seen once. This sample comprised PBMCs, obtained after 24 months of ibrutinib treatment. Receptors were obtained from a human donor with chronic lymphocytic leukemia.

This clone was found a few times. The rearrangement joins TRBV21-1 to TRBJ1-5. TRBV21-1 is a pseudogene. The CDR3 sequence is 17 residues long. CDR3: CASSIAALHLSNQPQHF. In DNA form, the CDR3 reads TGTGCCAGCAGCATAGCAGCATTACACCTAAGCAATCAGCCCCAGCATTTT.

The rearrangement uses TRBV2 and TRBJ2-2; 8 bases align to TRBD1. CDR1 is SNHLY, CDR2 FYNNEI, per germline. The CDR3 runs 15 residues. V dropped 9 bases and J dropped 0; count of bases not matched to a gene: 6. CDR3 in DNA: TGTGCCAGGACTACAGGGGGGACGAACACCGGGGAGCTGTTTTTT. Translating gives CARTTGGTNTGELFF.